Listed below are T cell receptor beta chains from one sample, sequenced in a study of neurological immune-mediated disorders. Each CDR3 protein is one row after TCRdb ran MiXCR on the 5' RACE reads. The sample holds tens of thousands of distinct CDR3 sequences, 4.5% to 7% seen once. The source material was CD4+ T cells from blood. All receptors derive from a woman aged 18-35 years with multiple sclerosis. The CDR3 runs from the conserved cysteine through the conserved F or W. Each record gives: V gene, D gene, clone size, J gene, CDR3 DNA, CDR3 protein. The D gene is left open where the match is weak. Size values are once, few and many counts, or a class for expanded clones, and some rows have none.

>TRBV5-1|.|many|TRBJ1-2
TGCGCCAGCAAAGAGGGGGTCAACTCTCCTTATGGCTACACCTTC
CASKEGVNSPYGYTF
>TRBV6-6|.|many|TRBJ1-1
TGTGCCAGCAGCGAACCTAACAGGGTTATCGCTGAAGCTTTCTTT
CASSEPNRVIAEAFF
>TRBV7-2|TRBD1|many|TRBJ2-3
TGTGCCAGCAGCTTAGCTATGACAGGGGGAACAGATACGCAGTATTTT
CASSLAMTGGTDTQYF
>TRBV20-1|TRBD1|many|TRBJ1-2
TGCAGTGCTAGATCGCAGGGGGCAGGTGGCTACACCTTC
CSARSQGAGGYTF
>TRBV29-1|.|many|TRBJ1-1
TGCAGCGTTGAAAGCCAGGCGAACACTGAAGCTTTCTTT
CSVESQANTEAFF
>TRBV5-5|.|many|TRBJ1-1
TGTGCCAGCAGCTTCGCCGGGGGGCAAGCTTTCTTT
CASSFAGGQAFF
>TRBV29-1|.|few|TRBJ2-5
TGCAGCGTTGCAAGAAGGGGTTACCAAGAGACCCAGTACTTC
CSVARRGYQETQYF
>TRBV14|TRBD2|few|TRBJ2-1
TGTGCCAGCAGCCGTCATAGGACTAGCGTATCCTACAATGAGCAGTTCTTC
CASSRHRTSVSYNEQFF
>TRBV29-1|TRBD1|many|TRBJ1-2
TGCAGCGTAGGACAGGGAGGCTATGGCTACACCTTC
CSVGQGGYGYTF
>TRBV5-1|.|many|TRBJ2-1
TGCGCCAGCAGCTTATCAGCCCATGAGCAGTTCTTC
CASSLSAHEQFF
>TRBV5-1|.|many|TRBJ2-7
TGCGCCAGCAGCTTGGGTGTCGGAATTTACGAGCAGTACTTC
CASSLGVGIYEQYF
>TRBV7-8|TRBD1|many|TRBJ1-1
TGTGCCAGCAGCTTAGTGTCAGGGGGGATGAACACTGAAGCTTTCTTT
CASSLVSGGMNTEAFF
>TRBV18|TRBD1|.|TRBJ1-2
TGTGCCAGCAAAACCACCGGGACAGGGGTATATGGCTACACCTTC
CASKTTGTGVYGYTF
>TRBV12-3/TRBV12-4|.|many|TRBJ2-1
TGTGCCAGCAGTAAGCGGGACACCGCGGGTGAGCAGTTCTTC
CASSKRDTAGEQFF
>TRBV20-1|TRBD1|many|TRBJ1-2
TGCAGTGCTAGAGACAGGGGGGCAGGAGGCTACACCTTC
CSARDRGAGGYTF
>TRBV5-1|.|many|TRBJ1-5
TGCGCCAGCAGCTTGGTTCAAACTAGCAATCAGCCCCAGCATTTT
CASSLVQTSNQPQHF
>TRBV7-2|.|many|TRBJ2-5
TGTGCCAGCAGCCCGGGGACTCACACCGGAGAGACCCAGTACTTC
CASSPGTHTGETQYF
>TRBV20-1|.|many|TRBJ1-6
TGCAGTGCTCCCCGGGCCCGGGATTCACCCCTCCACTTT
CSAPRARDSPLHF
>TRBV12-3/TRBV12-4|.|many|TRBJ1-5
TGTGCCAGCAGTTACCATCCTGACGCGAGGAGCAATCAGCCCCAGCATTTT
CASSYHPDARSNQPQHF
>TRBV28|TRBD1|many|TRBJ2-2
TGTGCCACCATCCCGCCACCGGGACAGGGGGTACCCGGGGAGCTGTTTTTT
CATIPPPGQGVPGELFF
>TRBV5-1|TRBD2|many|TRBJ2-2
TGCGCCAGCAGCCGGGCTAGCGGAAACACCGGGGAGCTGTTTTTT
CASSRASGNTGELFF
>TRBV28|.|many|TRBJ1-2
TGTGCCAGCAGCGCCCGGACCCCGACAGCGGCGAGCGGCTACACCTTC
CASSARTPTAASGYTF
>TRBV7-2|.|many|TRBJ1-6
TGTGCCAGCAGCTTACTGGGCTCCTATAATTCACCCCTCCACTTT
CASSLLGSYNSPLHF
>TRBV5-1|.|many|TRBJ1-6
TGCGCCAGCCAGCCAGGGGATAATTCACCCCTCCACTTT
CASQPGDNSPLHF
>TRBV14|.|many|TRBJ1-1
TGTGCCAGCAGCCAAGATCCCTGGCAGGGTGCGGGCCGCCCCGCTGAAGCTTTCTTT
CASSQDPWQGAGRPAEAFF
>TRBV7-9|.|many|TRBJ2-5
TGTGCCAGCAGCTCCACAATAGGGTTCGCCGAGACCCAGTACTTC
CASSSTIGFAETQYF
>TRBV6-7|.|.|TRBJ1-1
TGTGCCAGCAGTCCACCCCCACGGGACGGGTACACTGAAGCTTTCTTT
CASSPPPRDGYTEAFF
>TRBV6-1|.|many|TRBJ1-1
TGTGCCAGCAGGCAACATCGGGACACTGAAGCTTTCTTT
CASRQHRDTEAFF
>TRBV5-1|.|many|TRBJ1-1
TGCGCCAGCAGCTTATCACTTTTGAACACTGAAGCTTTCTTT
CASSLSLLNTEAFF
>TRBV24-1|TRBD2|many|TRBJ2-1
TGTGCCACCAGTGATCCCGCCGGGACTAGCGGGATCAATGAGCAGTTCTTC
CATSDPAGTSGINEQFF
>TRBV29-1|.|many|TRBJ2-7
TGCAGCGTTGAGGGTTCTCAGACTGCCTACGAGCAGTACTTC
CSVEGSQTAYEQYF
>TRBV4-2|.|.|TRBJ2-1
TGTGCCAGCAGCCAAGCATATGAGCAGTTCTTC
CASSQAYEQFF
>TRBV5-1|.|many|TRBJ2-5
TGCGCCAGCTATTTAGGCGGGACAAACGAAGAGACCCAGTACTTC
CASYLGGTNEETQYF
>TRBV20-1|.|medium-sized|TRBJ1-6
TGCAGTGCCGGGCCGTCGCGGGATTCACCCCTCCACTTT
CSAGPSRDSPLHF
>TRBV12-3/TRBV12-4|.|many|TRBJ2-3
TGTGCCAGCAGTTTATACCCCAGGGGCACAGATACGCAGTATTTT
CASSLYPRGTDTQYF
>TRBV2|.|.|TRBJ1-5
TGTGCCAGCAGTAGGGGAAGCAATCAGCCCCAGCATTTT
CASSRGSNQPQHF
>TRBV12-3/TRBV12-4|TRBD2|many|TRBJ2-3
TGTGCCAGCAGTTTCGGACTAGCGGGGCTCACAGATACGCAGTATTTT
CASSFGLAGLTDTQYF